This TCR beta chain was profiled in a study of shared clonotypes between healthy human individuals. Sequenced by immunoSEQ multiplex PCR; TCRdb stores in-frame clones only, minus some. This table holds about 230,000 clones, 65% to 70% found once. The CDR3 has 15 residues. The V end was cut by 4 bases, the J end by 2 bases, with 15 bases between. The germline gives CDR1 SGHRS, CDR2 YFSETQ. CD4+ cells were split into CD45RA+ naive and CD45RA-negative memory subsets. This TCR came from a man aged 25-45 years in good health. Sequences were obtained from memory CD4+ T cells sorted from blood. The subset is: CD45RA-negative fraction. This rearrangement joins TRBV5-1 to TRBJ2-5, with D possibly matching TRBD2 (5 bases). The CDR3 spells CASSTGEKLQETQYF. CDR3 DNA sequence: TGCGCCAGCAGCACTGGGGAGAAATTACAAGAGACCCAGTACTTC.